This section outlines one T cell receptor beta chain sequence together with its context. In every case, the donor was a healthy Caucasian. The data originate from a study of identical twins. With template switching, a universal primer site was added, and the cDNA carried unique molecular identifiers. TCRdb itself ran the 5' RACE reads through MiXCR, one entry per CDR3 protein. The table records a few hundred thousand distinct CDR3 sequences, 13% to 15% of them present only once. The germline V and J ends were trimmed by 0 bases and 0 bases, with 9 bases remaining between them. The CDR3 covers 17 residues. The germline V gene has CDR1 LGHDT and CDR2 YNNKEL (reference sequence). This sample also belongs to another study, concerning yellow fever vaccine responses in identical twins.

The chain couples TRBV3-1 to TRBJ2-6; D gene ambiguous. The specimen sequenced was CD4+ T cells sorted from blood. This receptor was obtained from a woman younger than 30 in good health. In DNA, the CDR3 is TGTGCCAGCAGCCAAGACAGACCCAGCTCTGGGGCCAACGTCCTGACTTTC. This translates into CASSQDRPSSGANVLTF.